The 26 T cell receptor beta chains in this list originate from one sample, sequenced in a study of T-cell memory formation after mild COVID-19 (dated by TCRdb to about 2021). Library prep was done by 5' RACE. The reads were generated on an Illumina NovaSeq 6000. In TCRdb, the public reads were trimmed at Q25 with fastp and aligned with MiXCR, with productive beta chains retained. Every entry covers one CDR3 protein and lists the most common genes and DNA from its rows. Recorded for this sample are 250,000 to 300,000 distinct CDR3 sequences; about 20% of them occurred a single time. The top ten constitute approximately 22% of the sample. The specimen sequenced was PBMCs or a T cell subset sorted from them (not recorded which). These receptor sequences come from a man between 18 and 29 years old who had mild COVID-19 (a few samples of this study predate the infection). The sample titles of this study are shuffled in the database, so cell type and time point are left out; the donor was told from shared clones.

In this sample, this clonotype turned up a few times. The V and J genes are TRBV5-1 and TRBJ1-1; no clear D. The V gene's germline CDR1 is SGHRS and CDR2 YFSETQ. V lost 4 bases, J lost 5 bases, and 15 bases lay in between. The CDR3 consists of 14 residues. Written as DNA, the CDR3 is TGCGCCAGCAGCCCCGGGCAGACGGGGACTGAAGCTTTCTTT. Its translation is CASSPGQTGTEAFF.

This clonotype has just a few counts. The chain combines TRBV4-1 with TRBJ2-5; TRBD2 matches at 14 bases. The CDR3 runs 17 residues. Unmatched junction bases numbered 8, after V lost 2 bases and J lost 6 bases. From germline, CDR1 is MGHRA and CDR2 YSYEKL. The CDR3 loop reads CASSQSGTSGGGKTQYF. CDR3 in DNA: TGCGCCAGCAGCCAATCAGGGACTAGCGGGGGCGGGAAGACCCAGTACTTC.

The chain has TRBV6-2 or TRBV6-3 and TRBJ2-5; D gene unclear. The CDR3 extends over 14 amino acids. Trimming shortened V by 5 bases and J by 5 bases, and 15 bases separated the two germline ends. CDR1 is MNHEY and CDR2 is SVGEGT in the germline V gene. The CDR3: CASSHPGWAETQYF. The CDR3, as DNA: TGTGCCAGCAGTCACCCCGGCTGGGCGGAGACCCAGTACTTC.

The chain carries TRBV7-2 and TRBJ2-5; 9 positions match TRBD2. This CDR3 spans 13 amino acids. Trimming took 5 bases from V and 7 from J; bases not matched to a gene: 5. Germline CDR1 SGHTA, CDR2 FQGNSA. Here the CDR3 DNA reads TGTGCCAGCAGCCCTAGCGGGGACGGGACCCAGTACTTC. It is translated as CASSPSGDGTQYF.

This clonotype was detected a few times. This chain connects TRBV20-1 to TRBJ2-5, with D maybe TRBD2 (5 bases). Trimming shortened V by 0 bases and J by 5 bases, and 16 bases separated the two germline ends. The CDR3 extends over 15 amino acids. Germline assignment: CDR1 DFQATT and CDR2 SNEGSKA (reference sequence). The chain's CDR3 is CSARDLLGLGETQYF. DNA of the CDR3: TGCAGTGCTAGAGACCTACTAGGGTTGGGGGAGACCCAGTACTTC.

This clonotype was detected ten times or more. The CDR3 here is CASSLDLGEQYF. The CDR3 nucleotides read TGTGCCAGCAGCCTCGACCTGGGGGAGCAGTACTTC. The genes are TRBV7-9 and TRBJ2-7; D not resolved. Germline V lookup: CDR1 SEHNR, CDR2 FQNEAQ (reference sequence). The CDR3 extends over 12 amino acids. Deletions cut 5 bases from V and 7 bases from J, with 12 bases between.

This clonotype showed up just a few times. The rearrangement joins TRBV27 to TRBJ2-5, with D perhaps being TRBD1 or TRBD2 (5 bases each). Germline CDR1 and CDR2: MNHEY and SMNVEV (reference sequence). Trimming left V 1 base short and J 2 bases short, with 8 bases between. The CDR3 length is 14 residues. The DNA for the CDR3 is TGTGCCAGCAGTTTATTGGGACCGCAAGAGACCCAGTACTTC. Amino acids: CASSLLGPQETQYF.

The chain is built from TRBV7-2 and TRBJ2-2, with 8 bases identical to TRBD2. Germline V gene data show CDR1 as SGHTA and CDR2 as FQGNSA. Trimming removed 10 bases from V and 4 bases from J; junction bases left unmatched: 8. This CDR3 is 14 amino acids long. In DNA form, the CDR3 reads TGTGCCACCACGGGACTAGGGGCCACCGGGGAGCTGTTTTTT. It codes for CATTGLGATGELFF.

The V gene is TRBV29-1, the J gene TRBJ2-3, with 9 bases that match TRBD1. J gave up 5 bases and V 0 bases, and 6 bases lay outside the gene matches. This CDR3 is built from 15 residues. Germline loops: CDR1 SQVTM, CDR2 ANQGSEA. As DNA, the CDR3 is TGCAGCGTTGAAGATCGGGACAGGGCGGTAGATACGCAGTATTTT. Amino acids: CSVEDRDRAVDTQYF.

This chain uses TRBV11-1 with TRBJ2-1; D tentatively reads TRBD1 or TRBD2 (5 bases each). Between the trimmed V and J ends, which lost 5 bases and 6 bases, there was a span of 17 bases. The CDR3 sequence is 15 residues long. Germline-derived CDR1 and CDR2 are SGHAT and FQDESV (reference sequence). The CDR3 DNA reads as TGTGCCAGCAGCCGATACCGGGACGCTTTCAATGAGCAGTTCTTC. This encodes CASSRYRDAFNEQFF.

The chain recombines TRBV20-1 with TRBJ1-3, with D unclear. V shed 3 bases and J shed 0 bases, with 9 bases lying between them. The CDR3 runs to 14 residues. Germline CDR1 reads DFQATT; CDR2 reads SNEGSKA (reference sequence). CDR3 nucleotides: TGCAGTGCTAGTTTCGGCAGCTCTGGAAACACCATATATTTT. Its protein is CSASFGSSGNTIYF.

The V call is TRBV5-4, the J call TRBJ2-3; no firm D call. This CDR3 has 15 amino acids. V gave up 6 bases and J gave up 1 base, with 15 bases separating them. Germline CDR1 is SGHNT and CDR2 is YYREEE (reference sequence). The CDR3 loop reads CASNLLEARTDTQYF. The DNA for the CDR3 is TGTGCCAGCAACCTTCTCGAGGCCCGCACAGATACGCAGTATTTT.

This clonotype has only a few counts. The rearrangement joins TRBV29-1 to TRBJ2-1; the D gene is possibly TRBD1 (6 bases). The CDR3 is made up of 12 amino acids. Germline lookup yields CDR1 SQVTM and CDR2 ANQGSEA. The V end lost 4 bases, the J end lost 10 bases, and 14 bases lay between the germline ends. The CDR3 loop reads CSVVGPGDEQFF. DNA for the CDR3: TGCAGCGTTGTGGGTCCAGGGGACGAGCAGTTCTTC.

This clonotype was detected only a few times. The rearrangement links TRBV20-1 to TRBJ2-5, with D possibly being TRBD1 or TRBD2 (6 bases each). CDR3 length: 14 amino acids. Between the trimmed V and J ends, which lost 6 bases and 2 bases, there was a span of 16 bases. Germline CDR1 DFQATT, CDR2 SNEGSKA (reference sequence). The CDR3 sequence: CSAQSGGGQETQYF. In DNA form, the CDR3 reads TGCAGTGCACAAAGTGGAGGGGGACAAGAGACCCAGTACTTC.

This clonotype came up a few times. V gene TRBV12-3 or TRBV12-4 combines with J gene TRBJ2-2; TRBD1 matches at 8 bases. Unmatched junction bases numbered 8, after V lost 8 bases and J lost 6 bases. The CDR3 contains 14 residues. CDR3 DNA: TGTGCCAGCGGACAGGGTCTAGTCCCCGGGGAGCTGTTTTTT. It is translated as CASGQGLVPGELFF.

This clonotype was detected only a few times. V is TRBV2 and J is TRBJ2-3; TRBD2 is a possible D gene (6 bases). V lost 6 bases and J lost 3, with 7 bases in between. From germline, CDR1 is SNHLY and CDR2 FYNNEI. The CDR3 consists of 12 residues. The CDR3 region has the DNA TGTGCCAGCAGGGGGACTACAGATACGCAGTATTTT. Protein sequence: CASRGTTDTQYF.

The chain joins TRBV29-1 to TRBJ2-1, with 9 bases lining up with TRBD2. Trimming removed 7 bases from V and 2 bases from J; junction bases left unmatched: 9. Germline loops: CDR1 SQVTM, CDR2 ANQGSEA. This CDR3 has 15 amino acids. CDR3 loop: CSAGKASGAYNEQFF. The CDR3 nucleotides read TGCAGCGCGGGGAAAGCTAGCGGGGCCTACAATGAGCAGTTCTTC.

The chain carries TRBV20-1 and TRBJ1-5, with no clear D. This CDR3 has 14 amino acids. With 6 bases removed from V and 0 bases from J, the gap between germline ends came to 12 bases. CDR1 DFQATT and CDR2 SNEGSKA come from the germline V gene (reference sequence). CDR3 sequence (DNA): TGCAGTGCCAATGCCGGACCTAGCAATCAGCCCCAGCATTTT. Translating gives CSANAGPSNQPQHF.

This clonotype has more than one count but fewer than ten. The V and J genes are TRBV27 and TRBJ2-1; D perhaps matches TRBD2 (5 bases). The CDR3 covers 14 residues. Germline values: CDR1 MNHEY, CDR2 SMNVEV (reference sequence). With 6 bases removed from V and 8 bases from J, the gap between germline ends came to 17 bases. The CDR3: CASSMSYEGDEQFF. The CDR3 DNA is TGTGCCAGCAGCATGTCCTACGAGGGAGATGAGCAGTTCTTC.

This clonotype was detected many times. The chain joins TRBV14 to TRBJ2-3; maybe TRBD1 (6 bases). Deletions cut 0 bases from V and 5 bases from J, with 9 bases between. The CDR3 is 14 residues long. CDR1 is SGHDN and CDR2 is FVKESK in the germline V gene. CDR3 residues: CASSQDVQGDTQYF. The DNA of the CDR3 is TGTGCCAGCAGCCAAGACGTACAGGGAGATACGCAGTATTTT.

This chain links TRBV7-3 with TRBJ2-1, with no clear D. The CDR3 consists of 16 residues. V was cut by 2 bases and J by 0 bases, with 11 bases left in between. CDR1 and CDR2 from the germline V gene are SGHTA and FQGTGA. The CDR3 DNA follows: TGTGCCAGCAGCTTAGATACCTGGAGCTCCTACAATGAGCAGTTCTTC. It specifies CASSLDTWSSYNEQFF. The entire variable domain, with the rest obtained from reference TRBV7-3 and TRBJ2-1, is as follows: GAGVSQTPSNKVTEKGKYVELRCDPISGHTALYWYRQSLGQGPEFLIYFQGTGAADDSGLPNDRFFAVRPEGSVSTLKIQRTERGDSAVYLCASSLDTWSSYNEQFFGPGTRLTVL.

The V gene is TRBV5-4, the J gene TRBJ2-1; the D gene could be TRBD1 or TRBD2 (5 bases each). There are 16 residues in the CDR3. The V end was cut by 1 base, the J end by 6 bases, with 17 bases between. Germline CDR1 reads SGHNT; CDR2 reads YYREEE (reference sequence). In nucleotides, the CDR3 is TGTGCCAGCAGCTTGCTCGGGGCCCAGCCTGGCAATGAGCAGTTCTTC. This gives the protein CASSLLGAQPGNEQFF.

In this sample, this clonotype turned up a few times. This chain connects TRBV30 to TRBJ2-3; D ambiguous. Trimming shortened V by 7 bases and J by 1 base, and 9 bases separated the two germline ends. This CDR3 is 12 amino acids long. Germline-derived CDR1 and CDR2 are GTSNPN and SVGIG (reference sequence). The CDR3 region has the DNA TGTGCCTTGGCTTCGGGCACAGATACGCAGTATTTT. Its translation: CALASGTDTQYF.

The J gene is TRBJ2-3, the V gene TRBV7-2, with D maybe TRBD1 (5 bases). The ends were cut back, 1 base at V and 2 bases at J, with 16 bases in the middle. Germline CDR1 and CDR2: SGHTA and FQGNSA. CDR3 size: 17 residues. The CDR3 loop is CASSLGRTMWVTDTQYF. The CDR3, as DNA: TGTGCCAGCAGCTTAGGAAGGACAATGTGGGTCACAGATACGCAGTATTTT.

The CDR3: CASSSPGQDYEQYF. DNA of the CDR3: TGTGCCAGCAGCTCTCCGGGACAAGACTACGAGCAGTACTTC. The gene calls are TRBV7-9 and TRBJ2-7; weak D call: TRBD1 (6 bases). This CDR3 spans 14 amino acids. Looked up from germline, CDR1 is SEHNR and CDR2 is FQNEAQ (reference sequence). Trimming shortened V by 4 bases and J by 3 bases, and 13 bases separated the two germline ends.

The V and J genes are TRBV7-8 and TRBJ2-7; D unclear. Germline V lookup: CDR1 SGHVS, CDR2 FQNEAQ. CDR3 size: 13 residues. V was clipped by 3 bases and J by 2 bases, with 8 bases between them. CDR3 nucleotides: TGTGCCAGCAGCTTTGCAGGAACCTACGAGCAGTACGTC. Its protein is CASSFAGTYEQYV.